The present TCR beta chain was sequenced within a study of CD8+CD57+ T cells in acquired aplastic anemia (dated by TCRdb to the late 2010s). Regarding the study in general: CD8+CD57+ expansion was defined as frequency above the mean frequency observed in healthy subjects.

Taking its sample share into account, this clonotype is medium-sized (0.01 to 0.1%). The antigen it binds to is not known. Base qualities are not provided; no much larger clone lies one nucleotide away. Expansion of CD8+CD57+ cells had been shown by flow cytometry in the patients chosen for sequencing. CD8+CD57+ effector memory cells were additionally sequenced from a sixth of the 12 patients who had enough cells. Every patient had severe acquired aplastic anemia, diagnosed using the International Study of Aplastic Anemia and Agranulocytosis and Camitta criteria. No patient had received any therapy when blood was sampled. CD8+CD57+ cells were enriched with beads, and a mean of approximately 1.7 ug of DNA was obtained. TCR repertoires of sorted CD4+ and CD8+ blood T cells from severe aplastic anemia patients and healthy subjects were deep-sequenced in the study. Patients were enrolled under clinicaltrials.gov protocols 00001620, 01623167, 00001397, 00071045, 00081523 and 00961064 in the USA. Ficoll-Paque density gradient centrifugation was used to isolate peripheral blood mononuclear cells.

The research as a whole found: Between patients and healthy controls, no significant difference in CD8+ Simpson's diversity was found (P=0.060). In patients, diversity was lower in CD8+CD57+ cells than in the total CD4+ and CD8+ cell pools. Fewer than 30 CD8+ CDR3 sequences were found in both patients and controls but appeared to be highly expressed in patients and within the immunodominant clones of the patients.

Genomic DNA was used as template for profiling of TCR beta VDJ combinations and CDR3 sequences. An Illumina HiSeq 2000 was used for TCR repertoire sequencing. Per the source publication's procedure: Repertoires were assessed using TRBV/TRBJ rearrangement plots, CDR3 size and DJ length profiles, and Simpson's diversity index. The most abundant DNA sequence in the deep sequencing data was taken as the immunodominant clone. CDR3 amino acid sequences were screened for sharing across subjects and were compared with published repertoires and the VDJdb database. Using fastp trimming at Q25 and MiXCR clonotype assembly, TCRdb reanalyzed the public sequencing data and kept in-frame beta chains. Identical CDR3 protein sequences are pooled into one entry, listed with their most common genes and DNA. Here the V and J calls rest on TCRdb's processing, not on the authors' analysis. Present in this sample are about 20,000 distinct CDR3 sequences, roughly 40% of which were seen just once. The ten biggest clones cover approximately 87% of the sample.

Sequencing used CD8+CD57+ T cells sorted from PBMCs. The sample's cell subset or site, from its label and the paper: bead-enriched CD8+CD57+ effector memory T cells from SAA patients. The receptor was isolated from a human donor with aplastic anemia.

At the DNA level, the sequence is TGTGCCAGCAGTGTAGCAGGGTCGTACCAGCCCCAGCATTTT. This codes for CASSVAGSYQPQHF. This sequence uses TRBV25-1 and TRBJ1-5; a tentative D call is TRBD1 (5 bases match). CDR1 and CDR2 are drawn from the germline V gene: MGHDK, SYGVNS. The CDR3, from cysteine to phenylalanine, totals 14 residues. CDR3 DNA only is kept here, 42 bases in frame from base 1. V loses 4 bases, J loses 7 bases, and the germline ends lie 14 bases apart.